This TCR beta chain was sequenced for a study of T cell responses to AZD1222 COVID-19 vaccine. The CDR3 runs 16 residues. Per the germline V gene, CDR1 is SGHDN and CDR2 is FVKESK. V lost 2 bases to trimming and J lost 4 bases, with 14 bases between them. TCRdb keeps only in-frame clones here, not all; method: immunoSEQ multiplex PCR. The table shows 100,000 or so clones, with 70% to 90% occurring only once. Sequences were derived from peripheral blood, sampled on day 0 of AZD1222 vaccination. This rearrangement joins TRBV14 to TRBJ2-2; TRBD1 might be the D (6 bases). The TCR originated in an adult in good health. The CDR3 is CASSQFQGLRTGELFF. The CDR3 DNA follows: TGTGCCAGCAGCCAATTCCAGGGGTTGCGCACCGGGGAGCTGTTTTTT.